These 19 T cell receptor beta chains were all obtained from the same sample, sequenced in a study of technical replicates of blood from a handful of donors (dated by TCRdb to about 2017). Library generation was performed with the immunoSEQ multiplex PCR assay. TCRdb carries this immuneACCESS record with in-frame sequences only. Its versions omit some clonotypes, under half of them owing to an unresolved V gene in the studies checked, with the rest unexplained. The table for this sample lists about 50,000 clones; 80% to 95% of them were counted only once. The ten largest clones take up about 3.8% of the sample. The sample was PBMCs. The receptors were sampled from a human donor in good health. Some clones in this sample may be carry-over from other donors' samples.

The chain links TRBV29-1 to TRBJ2-1, with D unclear. CDR1 and CDR2 (germline): SQVTM, ANQGSEA. V was pared by 6 bases and J by 6 bases, with 12 bases between. The CDR3 spans 12 residues. CDR3 DNA: TGCAGCGTGCGCGGCCTCGGCAATGAGCAGTTCTTC. Translation: CSVRGLGNEQFF.

This rearrangement joins TRBV10-3 to TRBJ2-2, with 7 bases lining up with TRBD2. Trimming took 8 bases from V and 0 from J; bases not matched to a gene: 3. Germline values: CDR1 ENHRY, CDR2 SYGVKD. The CDR3 spans 14 residues. Here the CDR3 reads CAIGGGANTGELFF. In nucleotides, the CDR3 is TGTGCCATCGGGGGGGGTGCGAACACCGGGGAGCTGTTTTTT.

V usage is TRBV5-1 and J usage is TRBJ2-1; D possibly corresponds to TRBD2 (6 bases). In germline, CDR1 is SGHRS, CDR2 YFSETQ. This CDR3 is 12 amino acids long. The V gene lost 4 bases and the J gene lost 8 bases, with 10 bases spanning the gap. CDR3 in amino acids: CASSIGSHEQFF. CDR3 sequence (DNA): TGCGCCAGCAGCATCGGGAGTCATGAGCAGTTCTTC.

The chain is built from TRBV2 and TRBJ1-2; the D gene is possibly TRBD1 (5 bases). Looked up from germline, CDR1 is SNHLY and CDR2 is FYNNEI. V lost 6 bases to trimming and J lost 7 bases, with 15 bases between them. This CDR3 has 13 residues. The chain's CDR3 is CASRSRAEGGYTF. CDR3 nucleotides: TGTGCCAGCAGGAGCAGGGCGGAAGGTGGCTACACCTTC.

The chain links TRBV7-9 to TRBJ1-6; possibly TRBD1 for D (6 bases). Germline V gives CDR1 SEHNR, CDR2 FQNEAQ (reference sequence). Deletions cut 1 base from V and 10 bases from J, with 11 bases between. The CDR3 is 14 amino acids. The CDR3 region has the DNA TGTGCCAGCAGCTTAGAGCAGGGGAAGTCACCCCTCCACTTT. It yields the protein CASSLEQGKSPLHF. Filled out from reference TRBV7-9 and TRBJ1-6, the complete variable domain reads DTGVSQNPRHKITKRGQNVTFRCDPISEHNRLYWYRQTLGQGPEFLTYFQNEAQLEKSRLLSDRFSAERPKGSFSTLEIQRTEQGDSAMYLCASSLEQGKSPLHFGNGTRLTVT.

This chain's CDR3 is CASSFTLAGGITDTQYF. For the CDR3, the DNA is TGTGCCAGTAGTTTCACCCTAGCGGGTGGCATCACAGATACGCAGTATTTT. This chain uses TRBV19 with TRBJ2-3; 8 positions match TRBD2. Germline V gives CDR1 LNHDA, CDR2 SQIVND (reference sequence). V shed 5 bases, J shed 2 bases, and the junction held 12 bases outside the gene matches. The CDR3 has 17 residues.

This clone has more than one count but fewer than ten. The genes are TRBV18 and TRBJ1-1; D perhaps matches TRBD1 (5 bases). The V and J ends lost 3 bases and 7 bases respectively, with 15 bases between them. Germline CDR1 and CDR2: KGHSH and LQKENI. This CDR3 spans 14 amino acids. The CDR3 here is CASSPSSQALEAFF. CDR3 in DNA: TGTGCCAGCTCACCCTCGTCACAGGCCCTTGAAGCTTTCTTT.

For the CDR3, the DNA is TGCGCCAGCAGCCTAGGACAGCTGAGGGCAGATACGCAGTATTTT. Protein sequence: CASSLGQLRADTQYF. This chain links TRBV5-1 with TRBJ2-3, with D possibly being TRBD1 (6 bases). This CDR3 has 15 amino acids. Germline CDR1 SGHRS, CDR2 YFSETQ. The germline V and J ends were trimmed by 4 bases and 4 bases, with 16 bases remaining between them.

The chain carries TRBV7-9 and TRBJ2-6; 7 nucleotides agree with TRBD1. The germline CDR1 and CDR2 sequences are SEHNR and FQNEAQ (reference sequence). With 5 bases clipped from V and 0 bases from J, the junction kept 13 bases outside the gene matches. The CDR3 loop spans 19 amino acids. CDR3 sequence: CASSTDRVFSSSGANVLTF. The CDR3 DNA reads as TGTGCCAGCAGCACCGACAGGGTCTTCTCCAGCTCTGGGGCCAACGTCCTGACTTTC.

CDR3 amino acids: CASSQQGLAPGELFF. CDR3 DNA: TGCGCCAGCAGCCAACAGGGACTAGCCCCCGGGGAGCTGTTTTTT. The V and J genes are TRBV4-1 and TRBJ2-2; 9 nucleotides match TRBD2. In germline, CDR1 is MGHRA, CDR2 YSYEKL. J gave up 6 bases and V 2 bases, and 4 bases lay outside the gene matches. This CDR3 contains 15 residues.

J is TRBJ2-5 and V is TRBV2, with D perhaps TRBD1 (6 bases). The CDR3 totals 14 residues. Looked up from germline, CDR1 is SNHLY and CDR2 is FYNNEI. Trimming removed 2 bases from V and 0 bases from J, with 7 bases in between. The CDR3 sequence: CASSEQGYQETQYF. In nucleotides, the CDR3 is TGTGCCAGCAGTGAACAGGGGTACCAAGAGACCCAGTACTTC.

The chain employs TRBV5-1 and TRBJ1-1; TRBD1 matches 11 bases. V was pared by 4 bases and J by 4 bases, with 12 bases of the junction left unmatched. Germline CDR1 SGHRS, CDR2 YFSETQ. The CDR3 loop spans 17 amino acids. The CDR3 nucleotides are TGCGCCAGCAGCACCCCTCGGACAGGGGGCGGGGGCACTGAAGCTTTCTTT. This translates into CASSTPRTGGGGTEAFF.

This clone is a singleton in its sample. The rearrangement joins TRBV5-6 to TRBJ1-4, with a possible D match to TRBD1 (5 bases). Germline V gene data show CDR1 as SGHDT and CDR2 as YYEEEE. V gave up 4 bases and J gave up 3 bases, with 19 bases separating them. The CDR3 spans 17 residues. The CDR3 region has the DNA TGTGCCAGCAGCGCTGTTGCCAAGGGGAATGCTAATGAAAAACTGTTTTTT. This gives the protein CASSAVAKGNANEKLFF.

This chain connects TRBV5-4 to TRBJ2-7; the match to TRBD1 covers 10 bases. The CDR3 runs to 14 residues. Germline loops: CDR1 SGHNT, CDR2 YYREEE (reference sequence). J lost 5 bases, V lost 1 base, and 3 bases had no gene match. CDR3 loop: CASSLPDRGDEQYF. The CDR3 coding sequence is TGTGCCAGCAGCTTGCCGGACAGGGGGGACGAGCAGTACTTC. The whole variable domain, filled in from reference TRBV5-4 and TRBJ2-7, reads ETGVTQSPTHLIKTRGQQVTLRCSSQSGHNTVSWYQQALGQGPQFIFQYYREEENGRGNFPPRFSGLQFPNYSSELNVNALELDDSALYLCASSLPDRGDEQYFGPGTRLTVT.

The table lists this clone with a count of one. The rearrangement links TRBV4-1 to TRBJ2-2; unclear D gene. V was shortened by 1 base and J by 5 bases, with 5 bases between the two germline ends. From germline, CDR1 is MGHRA and CDR2 YSYEKL. CDR3 length: 13 residues. The CDR3 spells CASSQGATGELFF. The CDR3 coding sequence is TGCGCCAGCAGCCAAGGAGCTACCGGGGAGCTGTTTTTT.

The chain carries TRBV29-1 and TRBJ2-7; TRBD1 matches 7 bases. V trimming: 8 bases; J trimming: 5 bases; junction bases outside the gene matches: 6. The CDR3 length is 11 residues. Germline CDR1 and CDR2: SQVTM and ANQGSEA. The CDR3 loop is CSLRQGNEQYF. The CDR3 DNA sequence: TGCAGCCTCCGACAGGGAAACGAGCAGTACTTC.

A remark on this clone: The junction differs from germline at one of its ends, possibly a read error. The chain joins TRBV10-3 to TRBJ1-1; D is unclear. Per the germline V gene, CDR1 is ENHRY and CDR2 is SYGVKD. This CDR3 contains 14 residues. The CDR3 DNA is TGTGCCATCAGTGTCCGCGGGGAGAACGCTGAAGCTTTCTTT. It codes for CAISVRGENAEAFF.

CDR3 protein: CAWSEDRGADTQYF. The CDR3 nucleotides read TGTGCCTGGAGTGAGGACAGGGGGGCAGATACGCAGTATTTT. This chain joins TRBV30 and TRBJ2-3, with 10 nucleotides matching TRBD1. J lost 4 bases, V lost 1 base, and 2 bases had no gene match. Germline values: CDR1 GTSNPN, CDR2 SVGIG (reference sequence). There are 14 residues in the CDR3.

The rearrangement links TRBV1 to TRBJ1-2; the D call of TRBD1 is as the table states it, not checked on the DNA. TRBV1 is a pseudogene. This CDR3 is built from 13 residues. The CDR3 protein is CTSSPGDPYGYTF. The CDR3, as DNA: TGCACCAGCAGCCCAGGGGATCCCTATGGCTACACCTTC.